Following are 4 T cell receptor beta chains from one sample sequenced in a study of Graves' ophthalmopathy and Graves' hyperthyroidism. The TCR beta CDR3 regions underwent amplification from RNA transcripts. HTBI primers primed a first-round RT-PCR, and a second-round multiplex PCR followed. TCRdb re-called the multiplex PCR reads with MiXCR, one entry per CDR3 protein. The profile shows around 15,000 distinct CDR3 sequences, 45% to 55% of them singletons. The sample taken for sequencing was peripheral blood. The receptors shown here come from a woman in her forties with stable Graves' hyperthyroidism.

A single count supports this clonotype. The chain joins TRBV24-1 to TRBJ1-5; the D is unclear. With 2 bases removed from V and 2 bases from J, the gap between germline ends came to 12 bases. CDR3 size: 16 residues. CDR1 and CDR2 from the germline V gene are KGHDR and SFDVKD. CDR3: CATSDSGFGGNQPQHF. For the CDR3, the DNA is TGTGCCACCAGTGATTCGGGTTTTGGGGGCAATCAGCCCCAGCATTTT.

This clonotype was found many times. The V call is TRBV19, the J call TRBJ2-1; D perhaps matches TRBD2 (7 bases). V lost 1 base to trimming and J lost 5 bases, with 18 bases between them. CDR1 and CDR2 (germline): LNHDA, SQIVND (reference sequence). There are 17 residues in the CDR3. The CDR3 here is CASSIVGGGPWDNEQFF. CDR3 nucleotide sequence: TGTGCCAGTAGTATAGTGGGGGGGGGGCCGTGGGACAATGAGCAGTTCTTC.

This clonotype is termed medium-sized. CDR3 loop: CATSGGVRGGELFF. DNA of the CDR3: TGTGCCACCAGCGGAGGGGTACGCGGCGGGGAGCTGTTTTTT. The V gene is TRBV15, the J gene TRBJ2-2, with D possibly TRBD2 on 6 matching bases. The CDR3 runs to 14 residues. V lost 5 bases and J lost 7, with 14 bases in between. The germline V gene encodes CDR1 LNHNV and CDR2 YYDKDF (reference sequence).

For this clonotype: No conserved phenylalanine or tryptophan ends this CDR3, so it is likely a read error. In nucleotides, the CDR3 is TGCAGTGCTAATTTGTTAGACCCGTTATTCGGCAATGAGCAGTTCGTC. Translation: CSANLLDPLFGNEQFV. The chain employs TRBV20-1 and TRBJ2-1; D is unclear. This CDR3 region has 16 residues. The ends were cut back, 4 bases at V and 6 bases at J, with 22 bases in the middle. Germline lookup yields CDR1 DFQATT and CDR2 SNEGSKA (reference sequence).